These 30 T cell receptor beta chains came from one sample sequenced in a study of Tregs in tolerant kidney transplant recipients. Produced via immunoSEQ multiplex PCR; TCRdb's table is partial and in-frame only. The sample includes some 52,000 clones. The material sequenced was CD4+ T cells from blood, taken before the transplant. The receptors were sampled from a human donor who received a combined kidney and bone marrow transplant.

Concerning this clone itself: The CDR3 extends 3 residues past the end of the read, so its final part is completed from the germline J gene. The V gene is TRBV19, the J gene TRBJ1-2; weak D call: TRBD1 (5 bases). V shed 3 bases and J shed 4 bases, with 18 bases lying between them. The CDR3 contains 16 residues. Germline CDR1 is LNHDA and CDR2 is SQIVND (reference sequence). CDR3 loop: CASSIGTSPAGYGYTF. Incomplete CDR3 DNA: TGTGCCAGTAGTATCGGGACTTCCCCAGCGGGCTATGGC. Variable domain in full (rest from reference TRBV19 and TRBJ1-2): DGGITQSPKYLFRKEGQNVTLSCEQNLNHDAMYWYRQDPGQGLRLIYYSQIVNDFQKGDIAEGYSVSREKKESFPLTVTSAQKNPTAFYLCASSIGTSPAGYGYTFGSGTRLTVV.

As regards this clone: With the read ending 3 residues before the CDR3 end, the germline J gene is used to fill in that end. The chain carries TRBV5-6 and TRBJ1-6; no reliable D call. Trimming took 3 bases from V and 9 from J, leaving 10 bases between them. The germline V gene encodes CDR1 SGHDT and CDR2 YYEEEE. This CDR3 contains 13 residues. CDR3 loop: CASSSPGVSPLHF. The CDR3 bases that were read are TGTGCCAGCAGCTCCCCCGGGGTTTCACCC. Supplemented by reference TRBV5-6 and TRBJ1-6, the full variable domain reads DAGVTQSPTHLIKTRGQQVTLRCSPKSGHDTVSWYQQALGQGPQFIFQYYEEEERQRGNFPDRFSGHQFPNYSSELNVNALLLGDSALYLCASSSPGVSPLHFGNGTRLTVT.

For this clone: The read falls 3 residues short of the CDR3 end, and the missing part is taken from the germline J gene. The chain links TRBV2 to TRBJ1-4, with D perhaps TRBD1 (5 bases). CDR3 size: 13 residues. CDR1 is SNHLY and CDR2 is FYNNEI in the germline V gene. Deletions cut 11 bases from V and 4 bases from J, with 14 bases between. This CDR3 reads CAGAGGFNEKLFF. The sequenced part of the CDR3 DNA is TGTGCCGGGGCCGGCGGTTTTAATGAAAAA.

Comments on this clone: Coverage ceases 3 residues before the CDR3 finishes, and the germline J gene fills in the end. The chain has TRBV2 and TRBJ2-3, with TRBD2 as a possible D gene (6 bases). The CDR3 loop spans 14 amino acids. Trimming removed 6 bases at V and 0 bases at J, with 10 bases between. The germline CDR1 and CDR2 sequences are SNHLY and FYNNEI. The CDR3 spells CASRGGTSTDTQYF. Incomplete CDR3 DNA: TGTGCCAGCAGGGGGGGAACGAGCACAGATACG.

Comment on this clone: The read ends 3 residues shy of where the CDR3 ends; the end is completed using the germline J gene. The chain joins TRBV14 to TRBJ2-2; possible D gene TRBD1, 6 bases. Germline V CDR1 and CDR2: SGHDN, FVKESK. Trimming took off 1 base at V and 3 bases at J, with 12 bases between the two ends. This CDR3 is 16 amino acids long. The chain's CDR3 is CASSQGTGTHTGELFF. The covered CDR3 bases are TGTGCCAGCAGCCAAGGGACCGGGACACACACCGGGGAG.

In the case of this clone: Read sequence stops 3 residues before the CDR3 end, and the germline J gene provides the missing end. The chain combines TRBV20-1 with TRBJ1-2; TRBD1 matches at 7 bases. Germline lookup yields CDR1 DFQATT and CDR2 SNEGSKA (reference sequence). Trimming at V came to 6 bases and at J to 3 bases, leaving 7 bases not matched to a gene. This CDR3 is built from 13 residues. CDR3 sequence reads: CSAPRGGYYGYTF. The CDR3 DNA, read in part, is TGCAGTGCCCCAAGAGGGGGCTACTATGGC.

Of note for this clone: The observed sequence ends 3 residues before the CDR3 terminus, with the missing tail filled in from the germline J gene. The chain joins TRBV5-1 to TRBJ1-1, with D maybe TRBD1 (5 bases). Germline V gene lookup returns CDR1 SGHRS and CDR2 YFSETQ. Trimming cost V 0 bases and J 0 bases, with 12 bases left between them. CDR3 size: 16 residues. The DNA read from the CDR3 is TGCGCCAGCAGCTTGGGGCTGACAGCGATGAACACTGAA. Its protein product is CASSLGLTAMNTE. The full-length CDR3 reads as CASSLGLTAMNTEAFF.

As regards this clone: The CDR3 goes on 3 residues after the read ends, and that part is filled in from the germline J gene. The chain has TRBV20-1 and TRBJ1-3; the D gene is possibly TRBD1 (5 bases). Trimming pared 2 bases from V and 0 bases from J, leaving 8 bases between. Germline CDR1 DFQATT, CDR2 SNEGSKA (reference sequence). The CDR3 sequence is 14 residues long. The sequenced part of the CDR3 DNA is TGCAGTGCTAGATCGACAGCCTCTGGAAACACC. It codes for CSARSTASGNT. The CDR3 as a whole reads CSARSTASGNTIYF.

Regarding this clone: The observed sequence ends 3 residues before the CDR3 terminus, with the missing tail filled in from the germline J gene. The chain joins TRBV18 to TRBJ1-2; weak D call: TRBD1 (6 bases). The CDR3 is 15 amino acids. V lost 3 bases and J lost 4, with 15 bases in between. Germline lookup yields CDR1 KGHSH and CDR2 LQKENI. CDR3 region: CASSPLAGASYGYTF. CDR3 DNA (partial): TGTGCCAGCTCACCGTTGGCAGGGGCAAGCTATGGC.

Note on this clone: Read data end 3 residues before the CDR3 end; the end is taken from the germline J gene. The genes are TRBV2 and TRBJ1-6, with TRBD1 matching 7 bases. V lost 6 bases, J lost 7 bases, and 9 bases stayed unmatched. Germline V gene data show CDR1 as SNHLY and CDR2 as FYNNEI. The CDR3 spans 15 residues. CDR3 DNA (partial): TGTGCCAGCAGGGAAATGACAGGGCGAAATTCACCC. Translation: CASREMTGRNSP. Given in full, the CDR3 is CASREMTGRNSPLHF.

With regard to this clone: The CDR3 is cut off 3 residues early in the read; its end comes from the germline J gene. The rearrangement links TRBV6-2 or TRBV6-3 to TRBJ1-1; D is unclear. Germline CDR1 MNHEY, CDR2 SVGEGT. V was pared by 6 bases and J by 2 bases, with 4 bases between. The CDR3 is made up of 11 amino acids. The part of the CDR3 DNA that was read is TGTGCCAGCAGGGCCAACACTGAA. Translated: CASRANTE. The whole CDR3 protein is CASRANTEAFF.

With respect to this clone: A junction boundary mismatches the germline segment, possibly from a read error. The missing CDR3 end, 3 residues past where the read stops, is filled in from the germline J gene. V and J are TRBV5-5 and TRBJ2-5; D not resolved. This CDR3 region has 13 residues. Germline loops: CDR1 SGHKS, CDR2 YYEKEE (reference sequence). Incomplete CDR3 DNA: TGTGCCAGCACCTTGGGGTTAGAGGAGACC. This encodes CASTLGLEET. The full-length CDR3 reads as CASTLGLEETQYF.

As for this clone: The read ends 3 residues early relative to the CDR3; the germline J gene fills the gap. The chain is built from TRBV5-6 and TRBJ1-1; D is ambiguous. V was clipped by 0 bases and J by 5 bases, with 5 bases between them. The CDR3 loop spans 12 amino acids. In germline, CDR1 is SGHDT, CDR2 YYEEEE. CDR3 protein: CASSLGYTEAFF. Partial CDR3 DNA: TGTGCCAGCAGCTTGGGTTATACTGAA.

On this clone itself: The CDR3 is cut off 3 residues early in the read; its end comes from the germline J gene. The rearrangement joins TRBV2 to TRBJ2-5; D is unclear. Per germline, CDR1 SNHLY and CDR2 FYNNEI. Trimming stripped 6 bases from V and 2 bases from J, with 16 bases between. The length of the CDR3 is 15 residues. The sequenced part of the CDR3 DNA is TGTGCCAGCAGACACCCGCCTTACAGACAAGAGACC. Translated, it gives CASRHPPYRQET. The whole CDR3 sequence is CASRHPPYRQETQYF.

Of note for this clone: The read ends 3 residues shy of where the CDR3 ends; the end is completed using the germline J gene. V gene TRBV2 combines with J gene TRBJ1-6; D is unclear. Germline V gene sequence: CDR1 SNHLY, CDR2 FYNNEI. The CDR3 spans 14 residues. The germline V and J ends were trimmed by 4 bases and 7 bases, with 11 bases remaining between them. The sequenced CDR3 bases are TGTGCCAGCAGTGCCGAGGGTAGAAATTCACCC. Amino acid sequence: CASSAEGRNSP. The entire CDR3 protein is CASSAEGRNSPLHF.

Points on this clone: The read ends 3 residues before the CDR3 terminus; that terminus is restored from the germline J gene. The gene calls are TRBV7-6 and TRBJ2-1; TRBD2 aligns across 11 bases. This CDR3 comprises 16 residues. V lost 4 bases, J lost 3 bases, and 5 bases stayed unmatched. Germline lookup yields CDR1 SGHVS and CDR2 FNYEAQ. This chain's CDR3 is CASSSPTSGDYNEQFF. The CDR3 DNA, read in part, is TGTGCCAGCAGCTCTCCGACTAGCGGGGACTACAATGAG. Full variable domain (missing parts from reference TRBV7-6 and TRBJ2-1): GAGVSQSPRYKVTKRGQDVALRCDPISGHVSLYWYRQALGQGPEFLTYFNYEAQQDKSGLPNDRFSAERPEGSISTLTIQRTEQRDSAMYRCASSSPTSGDYNEQFFGPGTRLTVL.

As regards this clone: The read is 3 residues too short to cover the CDR3 end, so that end is filled in from the germline J gene. The genes are TRBV2 and TRBJ1-5; no definite D call. The CDR3 length is 14 residues. Germline V lookup: CDR1 SNHLY, CDR2 FYNNEI. V was pared by 0 bases and J by 9 bases, with 12 bases between. The CDR3 protein is CASSEAHRGLPQHF. Incomplete CDR3 DNA: TGTGCCAGCAGTGAAGCCCATCGTGGGCTGCCC.

Worth noting for this clone: The read halts 3 residues ahead of the CDR3 end, with the missing end drawn from the germline J gene. V usage is TRBV20-1 and J usage is TRBJ2-3; D might be TRBD2 (5 bases). The CDR3 extends over 13 amino acids. CDR1 DFQATT and CDR2 SNEGSKA come from the germline V gene (reference sequence). V was clipped by 0 bases and J by 4 bases, with 8 bases between them. This chain's CDR3 is CSARETGADTQYF. The sequenced part of the CDR3 DNA is TGCAGTGCTAGAGAGACCGGGGCAGATACG.

Concerning this clone itself: The read gets to within 3 residues of the CDR3 end, and the germline J gene fills in the rest. The J gene is TRBJ1-2, the V gene TRBV20-1; TRBD1 matches 10 bases. This CDR3 is 17 amino acids long. The germline V gene encodes CDR1 DFQATT and CDR2 SNEGSKA (reference sequence). Losses at the gene ends were 3 bases for V and 5 bases for J; bases not matched to a gene: 15. Partial CDR3 DNA: TGCAGTGCTAGTGGCATGGGGGCGGGACAGGGGTTTTATGGC. Amino acid sequence: CSASGMGAGQGFYG. The full CDR3 protein is CSASGMGAGQGFYGYTF.

Remarks on this clone: The DNA ends 3 residues before the CDR3 does, and the rest of the CDR3 is filled in from the germline J gene. The chain links TRBV2 to TRBJ2-5; 12 bases fit TRBD2. V was pared by 6 bases and J by 1 base, with 6 bases of the junction left unmatched. CDR3 size: 16 residues. The germline V gene encodes CDR1 SNHLY and CDR2 FYNNEI. The CDR3 protein is CASSPTSGGPQETQYF. The DNA read from the CDR3 is TGTGCCAGCAGCCCAACTAGCGGGGGGCCCCAAGAGACC.

CDR3 amino acids: CASRKTSADTQYF. The sequenced CDR3 bases are TGTGCCAGCAGAAAGACTAGCGCAGATACG. The chain couples TRBV11-3 to TRBJ2-3; 8 bases are a match to TRBD2. The read is 3 residues too short to cover the CDR3 end, so that end is filled in from the germline J gene. This CDR3 region has 13 residues. The V segment lost 6 bases and the J segment 4 bases; nucleotides outside the gene matches: 3. Germline V gives CDR1 SGHNT, CDR2 YENEEA.

As to this clone: From the germline J gene comes the end of the CDR3, since the read stops 3 residues before it. The genes are TRBV5-1 and TRBJ2-2; TRBD1 matches at 9 bases. This CDR3 has 14 residues. Looked up from germline, CDR1 is SGHRS and CDR2 is YFSETQ. Trimming at V came to 5 bases and at J to 7 bases, leaving 6 bases not matched to a gene. CDR3 DNA, as far as it was read: TGCGCCAGCAGTCCCGGGACAGGGATCGGGGAG. The encoded protein is CASSPGTGIGE. The full CDR3 is CASSPGTGIGELFF.

Regarding this clone: Coverage ceases 3 residues before the CDR3 finishes, and the germline J gene fills in the end. The chain carries TRBV6-2 or TRBV6-3 and TRBJ2-7, with D possibly matching TRBD1 (6 bases). The germline CDR1 and CDR2 sequences are MNHEY and SVGEGT. The germline V and J ends were trimmed by 10 bases and 2 bases, with 15 bases remaining between them. The CDR3 consists of 13 residues. CDR3: CATQTDSTYEQYF. The sequenced CDR3 bases are TGTGCCACACAAACGGACAGCACCTACGAG.

CDR3 protein: CAWSVLGNTIYF. The sequenced CDR3 bases are TGTGCCTGGAGTGTACTTGGAAACACC. V usage is TRBV30 and J usage is TRBJ1-3; D gene uncertain. The CDR3 extends 3 residues past the end of the read, so its final part is completed from the germline J gene. Per germline, CDR1 GTSNPN and CDR2 SVGIG (reference sequence). With 0 bases removed from V and 3 bases from J, the gap between germline ends came to 3 bases. The CDR3 sequence is 12 residues long.

To note about this clone: The CDR3 extends 3 residues past the end of the read, so its final part is completed from the germline J gene. The chain combines TRBV6-1 with TRBJ2-1; D is unresolved. Germline CDR1 and CDR2: MNHNS and SASEGT. This CDR3 spans 16 amino acids. The V gene lost 3 bases and the J gene lost 0 bases, with 12 bases spanning the gap. CDR3 in amino acids: CASSDFLSYSYNEQFF. The sequenced part of the CDR3 DNA is TGTGCCAGCAGTGATTTCCTATCGTACTCCTACAATGAG.

Of note for this clone: The read ends 3 residues early relative to the CDR3; the germline J gene fills the gap. The chain joins TRBV11-2 to TRBJ2-3, with 9 bases that match TRBD2. J was trimmed by 4 bases and V by 2 bases; bases with no gene match: 4. The CDR3 spans 15 residues. Germline CDR1 reads SGHAT; CDR2 reads FQNNGV. CDR3 DNA, as far as it was read: TGTGCCAGCAGCTTAAGCGGGGGGCGATCAGATACG. Its protein product is CASSLSGGRSDT. The complete CDR3 sequence is CASSLSGGRSDTQYF.

As regards this clone: The sequence runs out 3 residues before the end of the CDR3; the remainder is reconstructed from the germline J gene. The chain couples TRBV7-9 to TRBJ2-5, with TRBD1 as a possible D gene (6 bases). V lost 4 bases and J lost 5, with 17 bases in between. Germline CDR1 is SEHNR and CDR2 is FQNEAQ (reference sequence). The CDR3 has 15 amino acids. The CDR3 spells CASSSLTGSVETQYF. CDR3 DNA, as far as it was read: TGTGCCAGCAGCTCCCTCACAGGGTCCGTGGAGACC.

To note about this clone: The CDR3 end lies 3 residues beyond the end of the read and is filled in from the germline J gene. The chain combines TRBV20-1 with TRBJ1-4; TRBD1 might be the D (5 bases). The CDR3 sequence is 13 residues long. The V gene's germline CDR1 is DFQATT and CDR2 SNEGSKA (reference sequence). Trimming removed 0 bases from V and 8 bases from J, with 10 bases in between. CDR3 bases read: TGCAGTGCTAGAGATGGGGGGACCGAAAAA. Translating it yields CSARDGGTEK. The full CDR3 protein reads CSARDGGTEKLFF.

Concerning this clone itself: Read data end 3 residues before the CDR3 end; the end is taken from the germline J gene. The V gene is TRBV30, the J gene TRBJ2-5, with TRBD2 matching 10 bases. Per germline, CDR1 GTSNPN and CDR2 SVGIG (reference sequence). The ends lost 4 bases at V and 4 bases at J; junction bases unmatched: 15. This CDR3 spans 17 amino acids. Incomplete CDR3 DNA: TGTGCCTGGACCTGGGAATCTAGCGGGAGCCGGGGAGAGACC. Translation: CAWTWESSGSRGET. The entire CDR3 protein reads CAWTWESSGSRGETQYF. The full variable domain, its missing parts supplied by reference TRBV30 and TRBJ2-5, is SQTIHQWPATLVQPVGSPLSLECTVEGTSNPNLYWYRQAAGRGLQLLFYSVGIGQISSEVPQNLSASRPQDRQFILSSKKLLLSDSGFYLCAWTWESSGSRGETQYFGPGTRLLVL.

Details on this clone: The observed sequence ends 3 residues before the CDR3 terminus, with the missing tail filled in from the germline J gene. This sequence joins TRBV5-1 and TRBJ2-1; the D gene is possibly TRBD1 (5 bases). CDR1 and CDR2 (germline): SGHRS, YFSETQ. CDR3 length: 17 residues. Trimming took off 5 bases at V and 0 bases at J, with 18 bases between the two ends. CDR3 DNA (partial): TGCGCCAGCAGGGTCGAAAGGGGTTCGGGCTCCTACAATGAG. It is translated as CASRVERGSGSYNE. The whole CDR3 is CASRVERGSGSYNEQFF.